The source of this T cell receptor (beta chain) is a study of cytomegalovirus exposure and HLA in healthy donors. Study results and limitations: A later analysis found first-cohort TCR clusters tended to co-occur in the 95 to 150 validation repertoires. Researchers catalogued approximately 160 TCR beta chains as cytomegalovirus-associated.

The repertoire was sequenced with immunoSEQ multiplex PCR; TCRdb's copy has only in-frame clones and lacks some. The table has 210,000 or so clones, 85% to 90% seen once. The CDR3 contains 14 residues. V gave up 3 bases and J gave up 0 bases, with 7 bases separating them. In germline, CDR1 is MNHEY, CDR2 SMNVEV (reference sequence). Details on this clone: Its antigen is currently unknown.

The sequenced material came from PBMCs. The source of this sequence is a woman under 30 in good health and CMV-seronegative. V and J are TRBV27 and TRBJ2-3; maybe TRBD2 (5 bases). CDR3 DNA: TGTGCCAGCAGTTTCAGGAGGAGCACAGATACGCAGTATTTT. Protein sequence: CASSFRRSTDTQYF.